This T cell receptor (beta chain) appears in the sequencing data of a study of shared clonotypes between healthy human individuals. Germline CDR1 reads SGHAT; CDR2 reads FQNNGV. The CDR3 runs 16 residues. Losses at the gene ends were 5 bases for V and 8 bases for J; bases not matched to a gene: 13. Sequenced by immunoSEQ multiplex PCR; TCRdb stores in-frame clones only, minus some. This sample carries a few hundred thousand clones, almost 97% of them seen once, and the ten largest clones take less than 0.065%. V is TRBV11-2 and J is TRBJ2-1; 9 bases map to TRBD2. This TCR was recovered from a woman aged 25 to 45 in good health. Sequencing was done on a sample of naive CD4+ T cells sorted from blood. Subset noted: CD45RA+ positively selected. CDR3 coding DNA: TGTGCCAGCAGCCGTCGGGGGGCGGGAGGGCCCCATGAGCAGTTCTTC. The encoded protein is CASSRRGAGGPHEQFF.